The 30 T cell receptor beta chains in this list originate from one sample, sequenced in a study of OX40 agonist ivuxolimab in advanced cancers. Measured with immunoSEQ multiplex PCR; TCRdb has only the in-frame clones, and not every one. Of about 93,000 clones in the sample, 91% are singletons; the top ten hold around 2.6%. The material was CD4+ or CD8+ T cells sorted from blood, obtained in a trial of the OX40 agonist ivuxolimab. The receptors were gathered from an adult with an advanced solid tumor such as melanoma, head and neck, liver or kidney cancer.

This clone has just a few counts. The chain is built from TRBV4-2 and TRBJ1-4; D remains unclear. The CDR3 runs 15 residues. CDR1 is LGHNA and CDR2 is YNFKEQ in the germline V gene. Trimming cost V 0 bases and J 4 bases, with 9 bases left between them. CDR3 coding DNA: TGTGCCAGCAGCCAAGATCGGGGTCGTAATGAAAAACTGTTTTTT. Amino acids: CASSQDRGRNEKLFF.

The chain has TRBV2 and TRBJ2-1; the D gene is possibly TRBD2 (6 bases). V dropped 5 bases and J dropped 8 bases, with 10 bases sitting between them. Looked up from germline, CDR1 is SNHLY and CDR2 is FYNNEI. The CDR3 is 12 amino acids. The CDR3 is CASSKLADEQFF. Written as DNA, the CDR3 is TGTGCCAGCAGTAAACTAGCAGATGAGCAGTTCTTC. The whole variable domain, remainder taken from reference TRBV2 and TRBJ2-1, is EPEVTQTPSHQVTQMGQEVILRCVPISNHLYFYWYRQILGQKVEFLVSFYNNEISEKSEIFDDQFSVERPDGSNFTLKIRSTKLEDSAMYFCASSKLADEQFFGPGTRLTVL.

This chain joins TRBV6-6 and TRBJ1-1; 7 nucleotides line up with TRBD1. Germline trimming cut 5 bases from V and 4 bases from J; bases unmatched to any gene: 7. Germline V CDR1 and CDR2: MNHNY, SVGAGI (reference sequence). The CDR3 is 14 residues long. CDR3 nucleotide sequence: TGTGCCAGCAGTAACCAGGGGGAGAGCACTGAAGCTTTCTTT. It encodes CASSNQGESTEAFF.

V usage is TRBV4-1 and J usage is TRBJ2-2, with D possibly TRBD2 on 6 matching bases. The CDR3 sequence is 19 residues long. Trimming left V 1 base short and J 2 bases short, with 20 bases between. Looked up from germline, CDR1 is MGHRA and CDR2 is YSYEKL. As DNA, the CDR3 is TGCGCCAGCAGCCAAGGGAGGGTATGGCGGAGCGAAAACACCGGGGAGCTGTTTTTT. Translation: CASSQGRVWRSENTGELFF.

This clone was found once. V and J are TRBV7-2 and TRBJ2-7; 9 bases are shared with TRBD1. CDR3 length equals 16 residues. Germline V gene lookup returns CDR1 SGHTA and CDR2 FQGNSA. Germline trimming cut 5 bases from V and 4 bases from J; bases unmatched to any gene: 12. CDR3 protein: CASSEWTGASPYEQYF. The CDR3 DNA follows: TGTGCCAGCAGCGAATGGACAGGGGCGTCCCCATACGAGCAGTACTTC.

The J gene is TRBJ2-3, the V gene TRBV2; 7 bases agree with TRBD1. CDR3 length: 17 residues. The ends lost 6 bases at V and 1 base at J; junction bases unmatched: 13. Germline lookup yields CDR1 SNHLY and CDR2 FYNNEI. The chain's CDR3 is CASRAAGGLTRTDTQYF. DNA for the CDR3: TGTGCCAGCAGGGCAGCAGGGGGTCTTACCCGCACAGATACGCAGTATTTT.

The V and J genes are TRBV23-1 and TRBJ1-2; TRBD1 agrees at 9 bases. TRBV23-1 is labeled an ORF, and its function is uncertain. After removal of 7 bases from V and 6 bases from J, the junction contained 15 bases not matched to a gene. This CDR3 is 16 amino acids long. Here the CDR3 reads CASIPSGTGQRDGYTF. CDR3 in DNA: TGCGCCAGCATCCCGTCGGGGACAGGGCAGCGCGATGGCTACACCTTC.

The J gene is TRBJ2-5, the V gene TRBV7-9; 10 positions agree with TRBD2. CDR3 length: 19 amino acids. With V trimmed by 1 base and J by 2 bases, 13 bases remained unmatched. The V gene's germline CDR1 is SEHNR and CDR2 FQNEAQ (reference sequence). The DNA of the CDR3 is TGTGCCAGCAGCTTAGTGATGGCTAGCGGGAGAAGGGGGCAAGAGACCCAGTACTTC. As protein: CASSLVMASGRRGQETQYF. The variable domain in full, with the rest retrieved from reference TRBV7-9 and TRBJ2-5, is DTGVSQNPRHKITKRGQNVTFRCDPISEHNRLYWYRQTLGQGPEFLTYFQNEAQLEKSRLLSDRFSAERPKGSFSTLEIQRTEQGDSAMYLCASSLVMASGRRGQETQYFGPGTRLLVL.

With regard to this clone: Within the sample, other DNA sequences also encode this same CDR3. The chain recombines TRBV7-9 with TRBJ1-1; 7 positions match TRBD1. Trimming cost V 4 bases and J 5 bases; bases outside gene matches: 7. The CDR3 totals 14 residues. In germline, CDR1 is SEHNR, CDR2 FQNEAQ (reference sequence). CDR3 nucleotides: TGTGCCAGCAGCTCTAGAGGACAGGAAACTGAAGCTTTCTTT. Protein: CASSSRGQETEAFF.

The chain recombines TRBV19 with TRBJ1-2; 8 bases are shared with TRBD1. Per germline, CDR1 LNHDA and CDR2 SQIVND (reference sequence). The ends lost 4 bases at V and 8 bases at J; junction bases unmatched: 9. CDR3 length: 14 amino acids. The CDR3 bases are TGTGCCAGTAGTACCCGGACAGGGTTCCGAGGCTACACCTTC. It is translated as CASSTRTGFRGYTF.

The rearrangement uses TRBV6-1 and TRBJ1-5; D gene unclear. The CDR3 contains 15 residues. Germline V gene sequence: CDR1 MNHNS, CDR2 SASEGT. Trimming removed 4 bases at V and 4 bases at J, with 14 bases between. CDR3 protein: CASSGQSTLNQPQHF. The CDR3 DNA follows: TGTGCCAGCAGTGGGCAGAGCACACTTAATCAGCCCCAGCATTTT.

The chain carries TRBV28 and TRBJ1-2; D is undetermined. The germline gives CDR1 MDHEN, CDR2 SYDVKM. The ends were cut back, 2 bases at V and 7 bases at J, with 8 bases in the middle. This CDR3 has 12 residues. The CDR3 loop is CASSLVNGGYTF. The CDR3 DNA follows: TGTGCCAGCAGTTTAGTGAACGGTGGCTACACCTTC.

The gene calls are TRBV29-1 and TRBJ2-1; D possibly matches TRBD1 or TRBD2 (5 bases each). V lost 6 bases to trimming and J lost 8 bases, with 14 bases between them. The CDR3 length is 12 residues. Germline V gene data show CDR1 as SQVTM and CDR2 as ANQGSEA. The CDR3 DNA follows: TGCAGCGTAGGACCAGGGAGCCATGAGCAGTTCTTC. Translating it yields CSVGPGSHEQFF.

The gene calls are TRBV7-9 and TRBJ1-2; D remains unclear. The CDR3 sequence is 12 residues long. In germline, CDR1 is SEHNR, CDR2 FQNEAQ (reference sequence). The V end was cut by 11 bases, the J end by 2 bases, with 12 bases between. CDR3: CASGSENYGYTF. The DNA of the CDR3 is TGTGCCTCCGGGTCAGAAAACTATGGCTACACCTTC.

V gene TRBV6-1 combines with J gene TRBJ2-7; D is perhaps TRBD1 or TRBD2 (5 bases each). The V end was cut by 2 bases, the J end by 5 bases, with 16 bases between. Per the germline V gene, CDR1 is MNHNS and CDR2 is SASEGT. The CDR3 is made up of 15 amino acids. The CDR3 DNA reads TGTGCCAGCAGTGAAAAAAGGGCTCCGGGGCACGAGCAGTACTTC. The encoded protein is CASSEKRAPGHEQYF.

V gene TRBV9 combines with J gene TRBJ1-3; no firm D call. Trimming shortened V by 3 bases and J by 0 bases, and 10 bases separated the two germline ends. CDR3 size: 15 residues. CDR1 SGDLS and CDR2 YYNGEE come from the germline V gene. CDR3: CASSATASSGNTIYF. For the CDR3, the DNA is TGTGCCAGCAGCGCCACGGCGAGCTCTGGAAACACCATATATTTT.

In this sample, this clone turned up once. The CDR3 DNA reads TGTGCCAGCAGTTCCCATAGCGGGCCCTACGAGCAGTACTTC. This codes for CASSSHSGPYEQYF. The gene calls are TRBV28 and TRBJ2-7, with TRBD2 identical over 7 bases. CDR1 MDHEN and CDR2 SYDVKM come from the germline V gene. J lost 2 bases, V lost 4 bases, and 5 bases had no gene match. The CDR3 runs 14 residues.

The CDR3 protein is CAWRAQGVPHNQPQHF. The CDR3 DNA follows: TGTGCCTGGAGGGCACAGGGTGTCCCCCACAATCAGCCCCAGCATTTT. The chain carries TRBV30 and TRBJ1-5; D perhaps matches TRBD1 (6 bases). The CDR3 loop spans 16 amino acids. V lost 3 bases and J lost 3, with 18 bases in between. CDR1 is GTSNPN, CDR2 SVGIG, per germline (reference sequence).

As for this clone: The sample has other DNA sequences that encode this CDR3 too. The CDR3 nucleotides are TGCGCCAGCAGCTTGATTGGGACAGGGGGTCGGTGGACCTACGAGCAGTACTTC. Translated, it gives CASSLIGTGGRWTYEQYF. The chain couples TRBV5-1 to TRBJ2-7, with 11 bases that match TRBD1. CDR1 SGHRS and CDR2 YFSETQ come from the germline V gene. The length of the CDR3 is 18 residues. The V and J ends lost 1 base and 2 bases, in that order; junction bases with no gene match: 11.

V is TRBV6-6 and J is TRBJ2-3, with TRBD2 identical over 8 bases. V was clipped by 6 bases and J by 5 bases; unmatched bases: 7. The CDR3 is made up of 14 amino acids. Germline CDR1 is MNHNY and CDR2 is SVGAGI (reference sequence). The DNA of the CDR3 is TGTGCCAGCAGACGCCTCGCGGGGGGAGATACGCAGTATTTT. This gives the protein CASRRLAGGDTQYF.

This clone came up once. The chain carries TRBV30 and TRBJ2-7, with 10 bases lining up with TRBD1. The CDR3 runs to 17 residues. Unmatched junction bases numbered 16, after V lost 5 bases and J lost 3 bases. The germline CDR1 and CDR2 sequences are GTSNPN and SVGIG (reference sequence). The CDR3 sequence: CAWRAPPGQGKLYEQYF. The CDR3 DNA follows: TGTGCCTGGCGGGCTCCACCGGGACAGGGGAAGCTCTACGAGCAGTACTTC.

This chain joins TRBV18 and TRBJ1-4; tentatively, D is TRBD1 (6 bases). Between the trimmed V and J ends, which lost 3 bases and 7 bases, there was a span of 15 bases. This CDR3 region has 15 residues. CDR1 is KGHSH, CDR2 LQKENI, per germline. CDR3 residues: CASSPQGGGSEKLFF. The CDR3 nucleotides read TGTGCCAGCTCACCCCAAGGGGGTGGCAGTGAAAAACTGTTTTTT.

This sequence joins TRBV4-2 and TRBJ2-5, with D possibly being TRBD2 (6 bases). CDR3 length: 17 amino acids. Germline CDR1 and CDR2: LGHNA and YNFKEQ. With 1 base removed from V and 2 bases from J, the gap between germline ends came to 17 bases. CDR3 loop: CASSQVGGRGTQETQYF. CDR3 bases: TGTGCCAGCAGCCAAGTTGGAGGGAGAGGGACTCAAGAGACCCAGTACTTC.

This chain uses TRBV14 with TRBJ2-1, with a possible D match to TRBD2 (6 bases). V lost 2 bases to trimming and J lost 0 bases, with 11 bases between them. CDR1 SGHDN and CDR2 FVKESK come from the germline V gene. This CDR3 has 16 residues. CDR3 residues: CASSQSAGSSYNEQFF. CDR3 sequence (DNA): TGTGCCAGCAGCCAATCTGCCGGGAGCTCCTACAATGAGCAGTTCTTC.

The chain links TRBV28 to TRBJ1-5; no clear D. The CDR3 loop spans 12 amino acids. Trimming pared 5 bases from V and 9 bases from J, leaving 11 bases between. Germline V gene lookup returns CDR1 MDHEN and CDR2 SYDVKM. The CDR3 region has the DNA TGTGCCAGCAGTCTCCAAGGACGGCCCCAGCATTTT. It encodes CASSLQGRPQHF.

The chain joins TRBV6-4 to TRBJ1-5, with TRBD1 matching 12 bases. V trimming: 2 bases; J trimming: 2 bases; junction bases outside the gene matches: 10. The CDR3 has 19 residues. CDR1 and CDR2 (germline): MRHNA, SNTAGT. CDR3 coding DNA: TGTGCCAGCAGTGACCATGTCCCGGGACAGGGGGCTGGCAATCAGCCCCAGCATTTT. This translates into CASSDHVPGQGAGNQPQHF.

This chain links TRBV20-1 with TRBJ2-7; D gene ambiguous. The germline V and J ends were trimmed by 2 bases and 6 bases, with 5 bases remaining between them. This CDR3 spans 10 amino acids. Germline-derived CDR1 and CDR2 are DFQATT and SNEGSKA (reference sequence). In nucleotides, the CDR3 is TGCAGTGCTAGACAAGGCGAGCAGTACTTC. This sequence encodes CSARQGEQYF.

The chain couples TRBV2 to TRBJ1-1, with D possibly TRBD1 on 5 matching bases. The CDR3 runs 15 residues. Trimming stripped 6 bases from V and 1 base from J, with 15 bases between. Germline-derived CDR1 and CDR2 are SNHLY and FYNNEI. CDR3 protein: CASSSRVGTNTEAFF. The CDR3, as DNA: TGTGCCAGCAGCTCTAGGGTAGGGACGAACACTGAAGCTTTCTTT.

V gene TRBV7-2 combines with J gene TRBJ2-1; 7 positions match TRBD2. In germline, CDR1 is SGHTA, CDR2 FQGNSA. Trimming cost V 7 bases and J 9 bases; bases outside gene matches: 9. The CDR3 totals 13 residues. CDR3 DNA sequence: TGTGCCAGCAACCTCCAGCGGGGTATTGAGCAGTTCTTC. It translates to CASNLQRGIEQFF.

The chain combines TRBV5-8 with TRBJ1-5, with no clear D. CDR3 length equals 12 residues. Germline loops: CDR1 SGHTS, CDR2 YDEGEE. Trimming stripped 1 base from V and 6 bases from J, with 5 bases between. CDR3 coding DNA: TGTGCCAGCAGCTTGTTTGGTCAGCCCCAGCATTTT. Encoded protein: CASSLFGQPQHF.